Ten or more counts support the clone carrying this TCR beta chain. Its antigen is unidentified. RNA transcripts were the source from which TCR beta CDR3 regions were amplified. HTBI-primed RT-PCR formed the first round, and a multiplex PCR formed the second. TCRdb re-called the multiplex PCR reads through MiXCR, storing one row per CDR3 protein. The table shows 500,000 to 800,000 distinct CDR3 sequences, with about two fifths occurring only once. Germline CDR1 SGHAT, CDR2 FQNNGV. CDR3 length: 14 amino acids. V lost 1 base, J lost 8 bases, and 14 bases lay in between. No donor had other autoimmune disease, uncontrolled infection, pregnancy or lactation. These data belong to a study of Graves' ophthalmopathy and Graves' hyperthyroidism. The wider study: Before any treatment, peripheral blood was taken at the initial diagnosis. Study-level results: In predicting ophthalmopathy progression, the model reached nearly 71% sensitivity and 72.22% specificity. Discrimination between ophthalmopathy and stable hyperthyroidism by a 13-signature model showed 85% to 90% sensitivity and about 80% specificity.

V and J are TRBV11-2 and TRBJ1-2; the D is unclear. This clonotype originated in an adult man with Graves' ophthalmopathy. Sequencing was carried out using peripheral blood. The CDR3 bases are TGTGCCAGCAGCTTAGGGACCAACTCTAAGGGCTACACCTTC. Its protein is CASSLGTNSKGYTF.